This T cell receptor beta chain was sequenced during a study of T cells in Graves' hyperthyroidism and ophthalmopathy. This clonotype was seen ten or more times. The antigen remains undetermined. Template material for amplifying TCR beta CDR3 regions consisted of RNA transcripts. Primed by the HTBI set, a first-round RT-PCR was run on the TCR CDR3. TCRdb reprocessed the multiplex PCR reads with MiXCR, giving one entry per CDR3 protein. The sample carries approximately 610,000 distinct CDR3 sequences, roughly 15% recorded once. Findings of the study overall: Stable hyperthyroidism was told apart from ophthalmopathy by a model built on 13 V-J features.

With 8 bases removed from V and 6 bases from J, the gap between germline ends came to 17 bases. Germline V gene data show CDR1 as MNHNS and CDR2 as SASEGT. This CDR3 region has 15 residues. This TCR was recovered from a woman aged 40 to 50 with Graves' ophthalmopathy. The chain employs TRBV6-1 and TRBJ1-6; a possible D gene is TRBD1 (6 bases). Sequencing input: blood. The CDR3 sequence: CASLDRQPTNSPLHF. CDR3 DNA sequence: TGTGCCAGCTTAGACAGGCAACCTACTAATTCACCCCTCCACTTT.